This TCR beta chain stems from a study of Ad26.COV2.S vaccination and SARS-CoV-2 variants. Study information: Once, or twice with 56 days between doses, Ad26.COV2.S was given intramuscularly. General study findings and limits: Researchers reported similar non-spike TCR breadth in vaccine and placebo recipients.

This sample's treatment: over 15 received Ad26.COV2.S at low or high dose, single or two shots; several received placebo; per-sample allocation not given. Samples came from day 63 after the first vaccine or placebo injection. The V gene lost 3 bases and the J gene lost 4 bases, with 4 bases spanning the gap. This CDR3 spans 12 amino acids. From germline, CDR1 is MNHEY and CDR2 SMNVEV (reference sequence). Sequencing used immunoSEQ multiplex PCR; TCRdb keeps in-frame clones, though not all of them. The sample contains around 300,000 clones, 80% to 90% of which appear only once. In the case of this clone: The antigen is undetermined.

The chain couples TRBV27 to TRBJ1-5; no definite D call. This receptor was identified in a person between 18 and 60 years old who received the Ad26.COV2.S COVID-19 vaccine or a placebo. The sample was peripheral blood, taken in a trial of Ad26.COV2.S vaccine versus placebo. CDR3 in DNA: TGTGCCAGCAGTTTTCAGAATCAGCCCCAGCATTTT. It translates to CASSFQNQPQHF.